A selection of T cell receptor beta chains follows, all from one sample in a study of shared clonotypes between healthy human individuals. TCRdb keeps only in-frame clones here, not all; method: immunoSEQ multiplex PCR. Altogether around 1.9 million clones are present, about 93% being singletons, with the ten largest covering over 1.5%. The sequenced material came from naive CD8+ T cells from PBMCs. Every receptor here comes from a man aged 18 to 35 in good health. Some clones in this sample may be carry-over from other donors' samples. CDR3s include the opening cysteine and the closing phenylalanine or tryptophan. Fields, in order: J gene, clone size, D gene, V gene, CDR3 length, CDR3 protein, CDR3 DNA. D genes are given only for firm matches. Size is omitted from some rows. Given values are once, few, many or a class for expanded clones.

TRBJ2-7 | NA | TRBD2 | TRBV28 | 15 | CASSLYWTSAYEQYF | TGTGCCAGCAGTTTGTATTGGACTAGTGCCTACGAGCAGTACTTC
TRBJ2-5 | once | NA | TRBV27 | 15 | CASSPRDSSQETQYF | TGTGCCAGCAGTCCCCGGGACTCCTCACAAGAGACCCAGTACTTC
TRBJ2-7 | NA | TRBD2 | TRBV29-1 | 12 | CSARTSAYEQYF | TGCAGCGCCCGGACTAGCGCCTACGAGCAGTACTTC
TRBJ1-1 | NA | NA | TRBV7-3 | 15 | CASSLIRQMNTEAFF | TGTGCCAGCAGCTTAATACGGCAGATGAACACTGAAGCTTTCTTT
TRBJ2-1 | NA | NA | TRBV5-4 | 12 | CASSFRVNEQFF | TGTGCCAGCAGCTTCCGGGTGAATGAGCAGTTCTTC
TRBJ2-2 | NA | NA | TRBV7-9 | 15 | CASSFYMSNTGELFF | TGTGCCAGCAGCTTTTACATGTCTAACACCGGGGAGCTGTTTTTT
TRBJ2-3 | NA | NA | TRBV9 | 15 | CASSGGTESTDTQYF | TGTGCCAGCAGCGGCGGGACAGAAAGCACAGATACGCAGTATTTT
TRBJ1-2 | NA | NA | TRBV7-9 | 12 | CATTNNGVGYTF | TGTGCCACCACGAATAACGGGGTCGGCTACACCTTC
TRBJ2-3 | NA | NA | TRBV19 | 15 | CASSQGTASTDTQYF | TGTGCCAGTAGTCAGGGTACCGCTAGCACAGATACGCAGTATTTT
TRBJ2-7 | NA | TRBD1 | TRBV19 | 14 | CASSPRTGINEQYF | TGTGCCAGTAGCCCTAGGACAGGGATAAACGAGCAGTACTTC
TRBJ1-1 | NA | NA | TRBV7-8 | 14 | CASTLRPQNTEAFF | TGTGCCAGCACCTTAAGGCCACAGAACACTGAAGCTTTCTTT
TRBJ2-2 | NA | TRBD1 | TRBV28 | 15 | CASSQNRGRTGELFF | TGTGCCAGCAGTCAGAACAGGGGGCGCACCGGGGAGCTGTTTTTT
TRBJ2-1 | NA | TRBD2 | TRBV29-1 | 17 | CSVEDGTGRTSGIEQFF | TGCAGCGTTGAAGATGGCACGGGTAGGACTAGCGGGATCGAGCAGTTCTTC
TRBJ2-1 | NA | TRBD2 | TRBV5-4 | 16 | CASSSLAGEPYNEQFF | TGTGCCAGCAGCTCCTTAGCGGGAGAGCCCTACAATGAGCAGTTCTTC
TRBJ2-3 | NA | NA | TRBV6-5 | 15 | CASSYSKIWGDTQYF | TGTGCCAGCAGTTACTCGAAAATATGGGGAGATACGCAGTATTTT
TRBJ1-1 | NA | NA | TRBV5-8 | 13 | CASSLGVNTEAFF | TGTGCCAGCAGCTTGGGAGTGAACACTGAAGCTTTCTTT
TRBJ2-5 | few | NA | TRBV7-6 | 13 | CASSLAILETQYF | TGTGCCAGCAGCTTAGCAATTCTTGAGACCCAGTACTTC
TRBJ2-2 | NA | NA | TRBV19 | 17 | CASSIDLEGSNTGELFF | TGTGCCAGTAGTATAGATCTAGAGGGATCGAACACCGGGGAGCTGTTTTTT
TRBJ2-7 | once | TRBD2 | TRBV14 | 15 | CASSQGVTSGYEQYF | TGTGCCAGCAGCCAGGGGGTCACTAGCGGCTACGAGCAGTACTTC
TRBJ2-7 | NA | NA | TRBV7-8 | 14 | CASSWLGGSDEQYF | TGTGCCAGCAGCTGGCTAGGAGGCTCGGACGAGCAGTACTTC
TRBJ2-5 | once | TRBD2 | TRBV2 | 16 | CASYITGLAGWETQYF | TGTGCCAGCTATATCACGGGACTAGCGGGATGGGAGACCCAGTACTTC
TRBJ2-3 | once | TRBD2 | TRBV7-9 | 16 | CASSSTDWTSPDTQYF | TGTGCCAGCAGCTCAACTGACTGGACTAGCCCAGATACGCAGTATTTT